These 29 T cell receptor beta chains share one sample of origin, sequenced in a study of monozygotic twins with inflammatory bowel disease. TCRdb derives one entry per CDR3 protein from the 5' RACE reads, leaving out DNA. The table gives over 200,000 distinct CDR3 sequences; the top ten clones make up approximately 1.5% of it. The sample taken for sequencing was blood. These receptors were taken from a human donor with ulcerative colitis or Crohn's disease, or a healthy co-twin of an affected twin (not recorded which).

The chain has TRBV20-1 and TRBJ2-5; TCRdb picks TRBD2, but there is no DNA to check that call. Germline values: CDR1 DFQATT, CDR2 SNEGSKA (reference sequence). This CDR3 is 15 amino acids long. The CDR3 region is CSATRLAGAGETQYF.

The V gene is TRBV15, the J gene TRBJ2-1; the D call of TRBD1 rests on TCRdb alone, since no DNA is present to check it. Looked up from germline, CDR1 is LNHNV and CDR2 is YYDKDF (reference sequence). The CDR3 has 16 amino acids. CDR3: CATSVRPGHIYNEQFF.

The chain links TRBV7-6 to TRBJ2-5; there is no DNA to check the TCRdb D call of TRBD2. The CDR3 spans 11 residues. Germline CDR1 and CDR2: SGHVS and FNYEAQ. The CDR3 sequence is CASSGGETQYF. The full variable domain, rest sourced from reference TRBV7-6 and TRBJ2-5, is GAGVSQSPRYKVTKRGQDVALRCDPISGHVSLYWYRQALGQGPEFLTYFNYEAQQDKSGLPNDRFSAERPEGSISTLTIQRTEQRDSAMYRCASSGGETQYFGPGTRLLVL.

The chain combines TRBV7-2 with TRBJ1-2. This CDR3 is 13 amino acids long. Germline lookup yields CDR1 SGHTA and CDR2 FQGNSA. Here the CDR3 reads CASSLDFNYGYTF.

V usage is TRBV5-6 and J usage is TRBJ2-7; checking the TCRdb D call of TRBD1 is not possible without DNA. The CDR3 spans 17 residues. Germline CDR1 is SGHDT and CDR2 is YYEEEE. The CDR3 here is CASSLVSGGEIVYEQYF.

The chain uses TRBV27 and TRBJ1-4; TCRdb picks TRBD1, but there is no DNA to check that call. The germline gives CDR1 MNHEY, CDR2 SMNVEV (reference sequence). The CDR3 length is 15 residues. The CDR3 here is CASSPWTGRNEKLFF.

The chain recombines TRBV5-5 with TRBJ2-7; TCRdb designates TRBD2, a call that cannot be tested without DNA. The CDR3 loop spans 16 amino acids. CDR1 and CDR2 (germline): SGHKS, YYEKEE (reference sequence). This CDR3 reads CASSSPRSGTSYEQYF.

The chain employs TRBV20-1 and TRBJ2-7; the D call from TCRdb, TRBD1, cannot be confirmed without DNA. Germline lookup yields CDR1 DFQATT and CDR2 SNEGSKA (reference sequence). This CDR3 comprises 16 residues. Here the CDR3 reads CSARDGGQGSAYEQYF.

CDR3 region: CASTFDLNSPLHF. The genes are TRBV6-5 and TRBJ1-6. Germline V CDR1 and CDR2: MNHEY, SVGAGI. This CDR3 contains 13 residues.

V and J are TRBV5-1 and TRBJ2-3; TCRdb proposes TRBD2, but this gene call is untestable without DNA. The germline CDR1 and CDR2 sequences are SGHRS and YFSETQ. The CDR3 runs to 16 residues. The CDR3 here is CASSSPSGADTDTQYF.

The chain joins TRBV3-1 to TRBJ2-7; without DNA, the TCRdb call of TRBD1 cannot be checked. This CDR3 has 15 residues. CDR1 and CDR2 from the germline V gene are LGHDT and YNNKEL (reference sequence). CDR3 loop: CASSLTGTGLYEQYF.

The chain carries TRBV5-1 and TRBJ2-5; TCRdb returns TRBD2, unconfirmable since there is no DNA. The CDR3 has 15 residues. The germline gives CDR1 SGHRS, CDR2 YFSETQ. The CDR3 loop is CASTSLLGWGETQYF.

The chain links TRBV12-3 or TRBV12-4 to TRBJ2-3; there is no DNA to check the TCRdb D call of TRBD2. This CDR3 region has 12 residues. The CDR3 region is CASSQAPPPQYF.

The V call is TRBV6-1, the J call TRBJ2-7. The germline gives CDR1 MNHNS, CDR2 SASEGT. The CDR3 has 14 residues. The CDR3 region is CASSLTAAAYEQYF.

The chain couples TRBV12-3 or TRBV12-4 to TRBJ2-2. CDR3 size: 16 residues. This chain's CDR3 is CASSSPGGTNTGELFF.

The chain couples TRBV10-2 to TRBJ1-5; TCRdb's D call, TRBD1, is unchecked because there is no DNA. The CDR3 spans 16 residues. Germline assignment: CDR1 WSHSY and CDR2 SAAADI. CDR3 amino acids: CASSHTGQWASQPQHF.

The chain joins TRBV6-5 to TRBJ1-5; absent DNA, TCRdb's TRBD1 call cannot be checked. The CDR3 has 19 amino acids. CDR1 and CDR2 (germline): MNHEY, SVGAGI. CDR3 residues: CASSYLHTGGAYGNQPQHF.

This chain links TRBV27 with TRBJ2-1; TCRdb reports TRBD1, a call that lacks DNA to check it against. The V gene's germline CDR1 is MNHEY and CDR2 SMNVEV (reference sequence). CDR3 length: 14 amino acids. The CDR3 loop reads CASSPGTTNNEQFF.

The rearrangement links TRBV6-5 to TRBJ1-3; TCRdb designates TRBD1, a call that cannot be tested without DNA. Per the germline V gene, CDR1 is MNHEY and CDR2 is SVGAGI. The CDR3 is made up of 17 amino acids. CDR3 region: CASSYSGGGNSGNTIYF.

This rearrangement joins TRBV7-9 to TRBJ2-2; TCRdb's assignment of TRBD1 cannot be checked, as there is no DNA. CDR1 and CDR2 from the germline V gene are SEHNR and FQNEAQ (reference sequence). The CDR3 has 13 residues. CDR3 sequence: CASSFRRAGELFF.

CDR3 sequence: CASSADRARGYTF. The chain uses TRBV12-3 or TRBV12-4 and TRBJ1-2; with no DNA, the TCRdb D assignment of TRBD1 cannot be verified. The CDR3 extends over 13 amino acids.

The chain is built from TRBV20-1 and TRBJ1-5; the TRBD1 assignment by TCRdb is unverifiable without DNA. Germline V gene data show CDR1 as DFQATT and CDR2 as SNEGSKA (reference sequence). This CDR3 is built from 17 residues. The CDR3 region is CSAFPDTGTGGYQPQHF.

The CDR3 protein is CSASGLAGVFISTDTQYF. The rearrangement links TRBV20-1 to TRBJ2-3; TCRdb names TRBD2, which stays unverified in the absence of DNA. Germline CDR1 and CDR2: DFQATT and SNEGSKA (reference sequence). This CDR3 has 18 residues.

The rearrangement joins TRBV5-1 to TRBJ1-2; absent DNA, TCRdb's TRBD1 call cannot be checked. The CDR3 runs 15 residues. CDR1 and CDR2 from the germline V gene are SGHRS and YFSETQ. CDR3 region: CASSGRDRGVEGYTF.

The CDR3 protein is CASSLWTEAGLPSSYNEQFF. The chain links TRBV4-2 to TRBJ2-1; TCRdb proposes TRBD2, but this gene call is untestable without DNA. The germline V gene has CDR1 LGHNA and CDR2 YNFKEQ. The CDR3 contains 20 residues.

This chain connects TRBV19 to TRBJ1-5; TCRdb's assignment of TRBD1 cannot be checked, as there is no DNA. This CDR3 region has 15 residues. From germline, CDR1 is LNHDA and CDR2 SQIVND (reference sequence). CDR3 sequence reads: CASSIAGGGGQPQHF.

The chain links TRBV15 to TRBJ1-1. This CDR3 contains 15 residues. Looked up from germline, CDR1 is LNHNV and CDR2 is YYDKDF (reference sequence). This CDR3 reads CATSWIRSTNTEAFF.

The chain's CDR3 is CASSRTGIHNEQFF. The chain has TRBV5-6 and TRBJ2-1; checking the TCRdb D call of TRBD1 is not possible without DNA. The CDR3 has 14 amino acids. Germline lookup yields CDR1 SGHDT and CDR2 YYEEEE.

The gene calls are TRBV19 and TRBJ2-3. The CDR3 covers 11 residues. Looked up from germline, CDR1 is LNHDA and CDR2 is SQIVND (reference sequence). The chain's CDR3 is CAVTDTDTQYF. Drawing the rest from reference TRBV19 and TRBJ2-3, the complete variable domain is DGGITQSPKYLFRKEGQNVTLSCEQNLNHDAMYWYRQDPGQGLRLIYYSQIVNDFQKGDIAEGYSVSREKKESFPLTVTSAQKNPTAFYLCAVTDTDTQYFGPGTRLTVL.